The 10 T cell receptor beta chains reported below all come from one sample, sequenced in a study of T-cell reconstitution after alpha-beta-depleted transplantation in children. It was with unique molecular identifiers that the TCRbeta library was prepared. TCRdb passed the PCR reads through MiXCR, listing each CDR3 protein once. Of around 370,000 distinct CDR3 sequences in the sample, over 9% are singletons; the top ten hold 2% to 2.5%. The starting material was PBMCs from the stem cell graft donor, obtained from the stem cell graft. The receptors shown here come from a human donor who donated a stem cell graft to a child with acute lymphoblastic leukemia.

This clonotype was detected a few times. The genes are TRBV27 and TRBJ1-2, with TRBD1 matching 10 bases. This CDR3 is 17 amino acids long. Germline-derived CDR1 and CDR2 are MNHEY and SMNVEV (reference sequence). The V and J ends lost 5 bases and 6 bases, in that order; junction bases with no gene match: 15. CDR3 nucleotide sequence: TGTGCCAGCAGTACCCGGGACAGGGGCCGTGGAGGGGATGGCTACACCTTC. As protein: CASSTRDRGRGGDGYTF.

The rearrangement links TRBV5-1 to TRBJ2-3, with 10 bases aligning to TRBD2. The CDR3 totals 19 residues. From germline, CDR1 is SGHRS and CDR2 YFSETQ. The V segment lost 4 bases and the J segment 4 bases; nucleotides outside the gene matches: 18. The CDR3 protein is CASSNRDSSSGSRADTQYF. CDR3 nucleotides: TGCGCCAGCAGCAACCGGGACAGTTCTAGCGGGAGTCGGGCAGATACGCAGTATTTT.

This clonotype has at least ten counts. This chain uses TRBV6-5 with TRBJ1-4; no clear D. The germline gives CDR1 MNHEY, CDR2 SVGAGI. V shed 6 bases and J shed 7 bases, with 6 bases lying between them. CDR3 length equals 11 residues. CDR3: CASRKAEKLFF. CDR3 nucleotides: TGTGCCAGCAGGAAAGCTGAAAAACTGTTTTTT.

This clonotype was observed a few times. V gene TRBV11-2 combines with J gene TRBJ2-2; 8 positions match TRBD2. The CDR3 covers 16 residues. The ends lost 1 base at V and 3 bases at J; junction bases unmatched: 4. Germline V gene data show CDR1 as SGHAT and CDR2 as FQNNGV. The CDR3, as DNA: TGTGCCAGCAGCTTAGGGGCTAGCGGGCACACCGGGGAGCTGTTTTTT. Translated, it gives CASSLGASGHTGELFF. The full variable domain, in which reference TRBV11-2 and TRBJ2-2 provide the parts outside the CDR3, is EAGVAQSPRYKIIEKRQSVAFWCNPISGHATLYWYQQILGQGPKLLIQFQNNGVVDDSQLPKDRFSAERLKGVDSTLKIQPAKLEDSAVYLCASSLGASGHTGELFFGEGSRLTVL.

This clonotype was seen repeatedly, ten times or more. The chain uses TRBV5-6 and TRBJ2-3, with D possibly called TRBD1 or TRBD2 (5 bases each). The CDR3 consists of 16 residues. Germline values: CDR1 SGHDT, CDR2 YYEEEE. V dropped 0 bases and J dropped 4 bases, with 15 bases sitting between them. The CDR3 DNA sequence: TGTGCCAGCAGCTTGGGTGGGACCACCCGAGCAGATACGCAGTATTTT. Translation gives CASSLGGTTRADTQYF.

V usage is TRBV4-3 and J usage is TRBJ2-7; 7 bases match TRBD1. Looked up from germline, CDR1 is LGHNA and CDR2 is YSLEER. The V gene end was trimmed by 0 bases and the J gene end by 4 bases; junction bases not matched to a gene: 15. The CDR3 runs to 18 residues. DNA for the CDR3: TGCGCCAGCAGCCAAGATATTTTTAGGGGAACAGGGGTTTACGAGCAGTACTTC. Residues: CASSQDIFRGTGVYEQYF.

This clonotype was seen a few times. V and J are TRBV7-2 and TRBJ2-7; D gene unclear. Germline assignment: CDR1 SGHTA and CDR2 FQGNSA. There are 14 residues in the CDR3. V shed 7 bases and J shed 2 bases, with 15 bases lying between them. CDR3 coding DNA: TGTGCCAGCACCTGGATCGGCCAAGCCTACGAGCAGTACTTC. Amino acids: CASTWIGQAYEQYF.

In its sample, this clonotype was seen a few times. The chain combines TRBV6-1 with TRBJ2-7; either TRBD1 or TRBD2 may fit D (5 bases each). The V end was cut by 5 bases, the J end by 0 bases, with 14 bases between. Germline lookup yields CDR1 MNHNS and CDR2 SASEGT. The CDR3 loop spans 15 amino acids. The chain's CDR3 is CASSPEGTFSYEQYF. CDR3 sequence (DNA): TGTGCCAGCAGTCCTGAAGGGACGTTCTCCTACGAGCAGTACTTC.

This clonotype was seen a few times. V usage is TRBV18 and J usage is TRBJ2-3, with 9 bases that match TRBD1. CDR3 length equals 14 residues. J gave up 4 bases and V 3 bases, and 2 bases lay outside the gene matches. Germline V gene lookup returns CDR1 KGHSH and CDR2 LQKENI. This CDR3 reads CASSPTGGSDTQYF. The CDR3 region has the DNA TGTGCCAGCTCACCGACAGGGGGTTCAGATACGCAGTATTTT.

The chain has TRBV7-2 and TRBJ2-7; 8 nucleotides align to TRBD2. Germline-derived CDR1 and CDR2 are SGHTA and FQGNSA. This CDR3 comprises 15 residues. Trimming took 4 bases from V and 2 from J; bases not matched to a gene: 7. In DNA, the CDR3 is TGTGCCAGCAGCTCACCCGGGACTAGGCCCTACGAGCAGTACTTC. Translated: CASSSPGTRPYEQYF.